The 27 T cell receptor beta chains below come from one sample, sequenced in a study of blood T cell repertoires in COVID-19. TCRdb keeps only in-frame clones here, not all; method: immunoSEQ multiplex PCR. Among about 49,000 clones listed, around four fifths were seen once. Material for sequencing was peripheral blood. The receptors were gathered from an older woman with acute or convalescent COVID-19.

This clone came up a few times. The chain joins TRBV5-1 to TRBJ2-5, with D perhaps TRBD2 (6 bases). Trimming stripped 0 bases from V and 2 bases from J, with 11 bases between. The CDR3 sequence is 15 residues long. Germline V lookup: CDR1 SGHRS, CDR2 YFSETQ. As DNA, the CDR3 is TGCGCCAGCAGCTTGGTTCCGGGAGTGCAAGAGACCCAGTACTTC. Translating gives CASSLVPGVQETQYF.

This chain links TRBV5-6 with TRBJ2-7; 12 bases are shared with TRBD2. This CDR3 has 14 amino acids. Per germline, CDR1 SGHDT and CDR2 YYEEEE. Unmatched junction bases numbered 6, after V lost 6 bases and J lost 5 bases. The CDR3 DNA follows: TGTGCCAGCAACTGGGGACTAGCGGGCGACGAGCAGTACTTC. Protein product: CASNWGLAGDEQYF.

The gene calls are TRBV3-1 (or the pseudogene TRBV3-2) and TRBJ2-1, with 9 nucleotides matching TRBD2. Germline assignment: CDR1 LGHDT and CDR2 YNNKEL (reference sequence). V shed 7 bases, J shed 3 bases, and the junction held 13 bases outside the gene matches. The CDR3 contains 17 residues. The CDR3 reads CASTHSGRGKGYNEQFF. DNA for the CDR3: TGTGCCAGCACCCATAGCGGGAGAGGGAAGGGCTACAATGAGCAGTTCTTC.

V and J are TRBV6-5 and TRBJ1-1, with TRBD1 as a possible D gene (6 bases). The CDR3 is 14 amino acids. V was cut by 5 bases and J by 5 bases, with 15 bases left in between. Looked up from germline, CDR1 is MNHEY and CDR2 is SVGAGI. The CDR3 DNA follows: TGTGCCAGCAGTCAGGTTGGACAGCGGACTGAAGCTTTCTTT. Translation: CASSQVGQRTEAFF.

The chain has TRBV4-2 and TRBJ2-2, with 7 positions matching TRBD2. With 0 bases clipped from V and 6 bases from J, the junction kept 4 bases outside the gene matches. The CDR3 spans 15 residues. Germline CDR1 reads LGHNA; CDR2 reads YNFKEQ. The CDR3 DNA follows: TGTGCCAGCAGCCAAGATGGGGAGGGCGCCGGGGAGCTGTTTTTT. Its translation: CASSQDGEGAGELFF.

This rearrangement joins TRBV15 to TRBJ2-7; 7 bases align to TRBD2. CDR1 and CDR2 from the germline V gene are LNHNV and YYDKDF (reference sequence). J was trimmed by 3 bases and V by 0 bases; bases with no gene match: 8. The CDR3 covers 16 residues. CDR3 protein: CATSRDAAGGSYEQYF. As DNA, the CDR3 is TGTGCCACCAGCAGAGATGCCGCCGGCGGGAGCTACGAGCAGTACTTC.

The chain is built from TRBV18 and TRBJ1-3, with D unresolved. The germline V gene encodes CDR1 KGHSH and CDR2 LQKENI. The V and J ends lost 2 bases and 4 bases respectively, with 6 bases between them. The CDR3 contains 13 residues. The CDR3 protein is CASSPAAGNTIYF. CDR3 sequence (DNA): TGTGCCAGCTCACCAGCGGCCGGAAACACCATATATTTT.

By share, this clone ranks as medium-sized. This chain connects TRBV9 to TRBJ1-4; a possible D gene is TRBD1 (5 bases). The CDR3 consists of 15 residues. Trimming left V 1 base short and J 5 bases short, with 12 bases between. Germline lookup yields CDR1 SGDLS and CDR2 YYNGEE. The CDR3 DNA sequence: TGTGCCAGCAGCGTATACGGGACTCCAAATGAAAAACTGTTTTTT. Protein: CASSVYGTPNEKLFF.

The rearrangement joins TRBV6-5 to TRBJ1-6, with 7 bases identical to TRBD1. From germline, CDR1 is MNHEY and CDR2 SVGAGI. The CDR3 runs 16 residues. V was clipped by 4 bases and J by 5 bases; unmatched bases: 8. CDR3 nucleotides: TGTGCCAGCAGTTTCGACAGGGAGGAGGATAATTCACCCCTCCACTTT. Translating it yields CASSFDREEDNSPLHF.

The CDR3 sequence: CASSFTGGAGESNQPQHF. The CDR3 nucleotides read TGCGCCAGCAGCTTTACAGGGGGCGCAGGGGAAAGCAATCAGCCCCAGCATTTT. The V and J genes are TRBV4-1 and TRBJ1-5; 9 bases are shared with TRBD1. The CDR3 covers 18 residues. Per germline, CDR1 MGHRA and CDR2 YSYEKL. V was pared by 5 bases and J by 1 base, with 12 bases of the junction left unmatched.

J is TRBJ2-5 and V is TRBV7-2; D perhaps matches TRBD2 (7 bases). Germline V gene sequence: CDR1 SGHTA, CDR2 FQGNSA. Deletions cut 5 bases from V and 5 bases from J, with 24 bases between. The CDR3 has 17 amino acids. The CDR3 nucleotides are TGTGCCAGCAGCCCCGCCTGGGGGACTAATAGGGGGGAGACCCAGTACTTC. Encoded protein: CASSPAWGTNRGETQYF.

The chain employs TRBV4-1 and TRBJ1-1, with D possibly being TRBD1 (6 bases). Germline loops: CDR1 MGHRA, CDR2 YSYEKL. V lost 0 bases, J lost 1 base, and 18 bases lay in between. This CDR3 spans 18 amino acids. CDR3: CASSQELRFRGENTEAFF. The CDR3 region has the DNA TGCGCCAGCAGCCAAGAGCTCAGGTTCAGGGGCGAGAACACTGAAGCTTTCTTT.

The V call is TRBV29-1, the J call TRBJ2-1; 12 bases align to TRBD2. In germline, CDR1 is SQVTM, CDR2 ANQGSEA. V lost 6 bases and J lost 9; bases outside the gene matches: 15. The CDR3 runs to 16 residues. CDR3 residues: CSVAQDRLAGAFEQFF. In DNA form, the CDR3 reads TGCAGCGTAGCACAAGATAGACTAGCGGGAGCTTTTGAGCAGTTCTTC.

V usage is TRBV28 and J usage is TRBJ2-7; no clear D gene. Germline CDR1 reads MDHEN; CDR2 reads SYDVKM. CDR3 length: 13 amino acids. Trimming took 3 bases from V and 4 from J, leaving 10 bases between them. CDR3 sequence reads: CASSFGSKYEQYF. The CDR3 region has the DNA TGTGCCAGCAGTTTTGGTAGTAAGTACGAGCAGTACTTC.

V and J are TRBV19 and TRBJ1-6, with D maybe TRBD1 (6 bases). The CDR3 loop spans 14 amino acids. The germline V gene encodes CDR1 LNHDA and CDR2 SQIVND (reference sequence). V gave up 7 bases and J gave up 9 bases, with 16 bases separating them. The CDR3 here is CASTPIRGRSPLHF. The CDR3 region has the DNA TGTGCCAGTACCCCAATCAGGGGACGTTCACCCCTCCACTTT.

The V and J genes are TRBV5-1 and TRBJ1-1; 8 nucleotides match TRBD1. The CDR3 totals 13 residues. Germline CDR1 is SGHRS and CDR2 is YFSETQ. Trimming cost V 1 base and J 7 bases; bases outside gene matches: 3. The CDR3 nucleotides read TGCGCCAGCAGCTTGCGACAGGGGAATGAAGCTTTCTTT. Translating gives CASSLRQGNEAFF.

The chain combines TRBV5-4 with TRBJ2-1, with 8 bases that match TRBD1. The CDR3 covers 15 residues. Per the germline V gene, CDR1 is SGHNT and CDR2 is YYREEE (reference sequence). The junction had 5 bases not matched to a gene; V was cut back by 1 base and J by 5 bases. In DNA, the CDR3 is TGTGCCAGCAGCTTGCCAGGGACAGGAGACAATGAGCAGTTCTTC. It codes for CASSLPGTGDNEQFF.

V is TRBV7-9 and J is TRBJ2-5; 7 nucleotides align to TRBD2. The germline CDR1 and CDR2 sequences are SEHNR and FQNEAQ (reference sequence). The CDR3 is made up of 15 amino acids. With 2 bases clipped from V and 4 bases from J, the junction kept 7 bases outside the gene matches. The CDR3: CASSLFLGEGETQYF. The DNA for the CDR3 is TGTGCCAGCAGCTTATTTCTCGGGGAGGGAGAGACCCAGTACTTC.

This clone was detected only a few times. The V and J genes are TRBV19 and TRBJ1-2; D might be TRBD1 (5 bases). The germline gives CDR1 LNHDA, CDR2 SQIVND (reference sequence). Trimming cost V 9 bases and J 2 bases, with 13 bases left between them. The CDR3 length is 13 residues. In DNA form, the CDR3 reads TGTGCCAGCAGGACACTGACGAACTATGGCTACACCTTC. Its translation is CASRTLTNYGYTF. Drawing the rest from reference TRBV19 and TRBJ1-2, the complete variable domain is DGGITQSPKYLFRKEGQNVTLSCEQNLNHDAMYWYRQDPGQGLRLIYYSQIVNDFQKGDIAEGYSVSREKKESFPLTVTSAQKNPTAFYLCASRTLTNYGYTFGSGTRLTVV.

This clone was detected a few times. This chain uses TRBV3-1 (or the pseudogene TRBV3-2) with TRBJ2-7; 8 nucleotides match TRBD1. The CDR3 covers 13 residues. V shed 4 bases and J 6 bases; nucleotides not matched to a gene: 5. CDR1 is LGHDT, CDR2 YNNKEL, per germline (reference sequence). CDR3 sequence reads: CASSLDRAGEQYF. The CDR3 nucleotides are TGTGCCAGCAGCCTGGACAGGGCGGGCGAGCAGTACTTC.

V gene TRBV9 combines with J gene TRBJ2-7; 7 nucleotides match TRBD1. The CDR3 spans 14 residues. J lost 2 bases, V lost 0 bases, and 2 bases had no gene match. In germline, CDR1 is SGDLS, CDR2 YYNGEE. CDR3 sequence (DNA): TGTGCCAGCAGCGTAGCTCAGGGGGCCTACGAGCAGTACTTC. Translating it yields CASSVAQGAYEQYF.

CDR3 coding DNA: TGTGCCAGCAGCTTAGCGGGCGGGGTAAGCTCCTACGAGCAGTACTTC. Protein: CASSLAGGVSSYEQYF. J is TRBJ2-7 and V is TRBV7-2; D perhaps matches TRBD2 (6 bases). The CDR3 runs to 16 residues. The V gene lost 0 bases and the J gene lost 0 bases, with 12 bases spanning the gap. Germline CDR1 reads SGHTA; CDR2 reads FQGNSA. Full variable domain (remainder filled in from reference TRBV7-2 and TRBJ2-7): GAGVSQSPSNKVTEKGKDVELRCDPISGHTALYWYRQSLGQGLEFLIYFQGNSAPDKSGLPSDRFSAERTGGSVSTLTIQRTQQEDSAVYLCASSLAGGVSSYEQYFGPGTRLTVT.

This chain links TRBV18 with TRBJ1-6; possibly TRBD1 for D (6 bases). Trimming cost V 2 bases and J 4 bases, with 18 bases left between them. The CDR3 length is 18 residues. CDR1 KGHSH and CDR2 LQKENI come from the germline V gene. The CDR3 region has the DNA TGTGCCAGCTCACCAGTCAACAGGGCCCTACAATATAATTCACCCCTCCACTTT. This sequence encodes CASSPVNRALQYNSPLHF.

The gene calls are TRBV11-3 and TRBJ2-7; D not resolved. There are 11 residues in the CDR3. CDR1 is SGHNT and CDR2 is YENEEA in the germline V gene. V shed 5 bases and J shed 7 bases, with 9 bases lying between them. The DNA of the CDR3 is TGTGCCAGCAGCGGAAACGGGGAGCAGTACTTC. It encodes CASSGNGEQYF.

This sequence joins TRBV7-3 and TRBJ2-7; TRBD1 matches at 8 bases. From germline, CDR1 is SGHTA and CDR2 FQGTGA. V lost 6 bases and J lost 1; bases outside the gene matches: 5. The CDR3 has 14 amino acids. The CDR3 is CASSQGQGSYEQYF. In DNA, the CDR3 is TGTGCCAGCAGTCAAGGACAGGGTTCCTACGAGCAGTACTTC.

CDR3 residues: CASSFGTVNGYTF. DNA for the CDR3: TGTGCCAGCAGCTTTGGGACAGTGAATGGCTACACCTTC. This chain connects TRBV7-9 to TRBJ1-2; the match to TRBD1 covers 7 bases. The CDR3 has 13 amino acids. Germline V gene data show CDR1 as SEHNR and CDR2 as FQNEAQ (reference sequence). V trimming: 3 bases; J trimming: 6 bases; junction bases outside the gene matches: 4.

This rearrangement joins TRBV19 to TRBJ2-5; 7 bases agree with TRBD2. This CDR3 has 14 residues. V lost 6 bases, J lost 1 base, and 5 bases stayed unmatched. Germline loops: CDR1 LNHDA, CDR2 SQIVND (reference sequence). The CDR3 DNA sequence: TGTGCCAGTAGGGAGACGGGGGGCCAAGAGACCCAGTACTTC. Encoded protein: CASRETGGQETQYF.